This entry describes one TCR beta chain. Sequencing used immunoSEQ multiplex PCR; TCRdb keeps in-frame clones, though not all of them. Of tens of thousands of clones listed, about 80% are singletons. Germline CDR1 and CDR2: MNHEY and SVGAGI. This CDR3 region has 14 residues. Trimming took 8 bases from V and 5 from J, leaving 15 bases between them. These data originate in a study of blood T cell repertoires in COVID-19. Study-wide context: T cells, B-cell-depleted T cells, or PBMCs provided the cDNA or gDNA that served as material.

Sequencing was done on a sample of peripheral blood. The chain has TRBV6-5 and TRBJ1-4; D gene ambiguous. The receptor was isolated from an elderly woman with acute or convalescent COVID-19. Here the CDR3 reads CASFPAGINEKLFF. The DNA of the CDR3 is TGTGCCAGCTTTCCAGCGGGGATAAATGAAAAACTGTTTTTT.